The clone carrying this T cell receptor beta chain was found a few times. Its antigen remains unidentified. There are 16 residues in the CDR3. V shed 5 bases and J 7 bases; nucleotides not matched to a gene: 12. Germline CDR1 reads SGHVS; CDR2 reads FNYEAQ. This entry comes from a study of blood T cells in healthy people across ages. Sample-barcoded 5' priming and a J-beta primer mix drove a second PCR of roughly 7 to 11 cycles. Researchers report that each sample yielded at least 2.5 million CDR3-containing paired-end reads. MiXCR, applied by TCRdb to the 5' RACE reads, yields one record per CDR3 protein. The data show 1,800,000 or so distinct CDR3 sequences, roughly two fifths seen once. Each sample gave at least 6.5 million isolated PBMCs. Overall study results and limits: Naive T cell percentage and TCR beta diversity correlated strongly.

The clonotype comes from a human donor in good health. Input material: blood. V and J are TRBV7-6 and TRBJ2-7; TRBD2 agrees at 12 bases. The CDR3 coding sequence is TGTGCCAGCAGCCCCGGCCCGACTAGCGGGGGCTGGGAGCAGTACTTC. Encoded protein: CASSPGPTSGGWEQYF.